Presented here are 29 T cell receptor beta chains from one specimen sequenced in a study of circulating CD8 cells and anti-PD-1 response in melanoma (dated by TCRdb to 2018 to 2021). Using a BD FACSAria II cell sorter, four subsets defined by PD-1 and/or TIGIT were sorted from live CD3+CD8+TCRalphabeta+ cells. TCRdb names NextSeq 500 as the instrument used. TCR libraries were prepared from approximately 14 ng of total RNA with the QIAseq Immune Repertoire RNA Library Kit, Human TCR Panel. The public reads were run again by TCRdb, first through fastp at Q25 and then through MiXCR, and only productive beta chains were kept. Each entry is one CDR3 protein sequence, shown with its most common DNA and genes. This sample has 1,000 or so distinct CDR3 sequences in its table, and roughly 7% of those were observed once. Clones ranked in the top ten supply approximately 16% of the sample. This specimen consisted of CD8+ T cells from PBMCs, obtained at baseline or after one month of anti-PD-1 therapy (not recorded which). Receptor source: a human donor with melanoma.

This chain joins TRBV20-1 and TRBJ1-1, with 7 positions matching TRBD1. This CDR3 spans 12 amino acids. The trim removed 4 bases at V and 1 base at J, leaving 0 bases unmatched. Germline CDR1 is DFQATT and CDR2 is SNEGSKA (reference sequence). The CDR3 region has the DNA TGCAGTGCTACAGGGGGGAACACTGAAGCTTTCTTT. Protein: CSATGGNTEAFF.

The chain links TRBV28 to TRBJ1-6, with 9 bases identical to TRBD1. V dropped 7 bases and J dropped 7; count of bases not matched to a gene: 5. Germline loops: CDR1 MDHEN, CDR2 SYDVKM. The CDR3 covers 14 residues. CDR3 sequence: CASIMDRGNSPLHF. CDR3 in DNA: TGTGCCAGCATTATGGACAGGGGAAATTCACCCCTCCACTTT. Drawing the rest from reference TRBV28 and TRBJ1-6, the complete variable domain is DVKVTQSSRYLVKRTGEKVFLECVQDMDHENMFWYRQDPGLGLRLIYFSYDVKMKEKGDIPEGYSVSREKKERFSLILESASTNQTSMYLCASIMDRGNSPLHFGNGTRLTVT.

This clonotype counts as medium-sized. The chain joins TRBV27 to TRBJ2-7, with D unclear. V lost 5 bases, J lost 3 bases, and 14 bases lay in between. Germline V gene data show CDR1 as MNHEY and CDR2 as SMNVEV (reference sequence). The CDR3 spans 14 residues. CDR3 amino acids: CASSPLSGGYEQYF. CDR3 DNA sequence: TGTGCCAGCAGTCCCCTCTCGGGCGGCTACGAGCAGTACTTC.

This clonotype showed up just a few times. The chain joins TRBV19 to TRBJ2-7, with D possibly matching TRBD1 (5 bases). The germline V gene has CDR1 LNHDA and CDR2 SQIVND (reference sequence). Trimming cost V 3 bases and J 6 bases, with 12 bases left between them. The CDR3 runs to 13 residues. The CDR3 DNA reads TGTGCCAGTAGTATGGCAGGGATAGGCGAGCAGTACTTC. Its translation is CASSMAGIGEQYF.

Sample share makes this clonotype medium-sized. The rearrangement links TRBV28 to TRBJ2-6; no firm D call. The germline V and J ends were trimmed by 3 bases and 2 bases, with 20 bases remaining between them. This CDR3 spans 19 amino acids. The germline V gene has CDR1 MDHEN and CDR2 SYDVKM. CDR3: CASSFPRAAVRPGANVLTF. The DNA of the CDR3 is TGTGCCAGCAGTTTCCCTCGGGCAGCAGTCAGGCCTGGGGCCAACGTCCTGACTTTC.

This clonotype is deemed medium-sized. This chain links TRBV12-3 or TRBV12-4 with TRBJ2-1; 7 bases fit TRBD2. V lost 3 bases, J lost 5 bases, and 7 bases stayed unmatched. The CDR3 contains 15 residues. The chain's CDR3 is CASSFRDYRNNEQFF. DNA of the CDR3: TGTGCCAGCAGTTTCCGGGACTACCGGAACAATGAGCAGTTCTTC.

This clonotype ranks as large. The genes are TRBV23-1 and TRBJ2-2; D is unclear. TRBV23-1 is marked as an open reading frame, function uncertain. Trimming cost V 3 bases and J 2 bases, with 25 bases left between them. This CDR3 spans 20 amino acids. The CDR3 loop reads CASSQPPVPILDPNTGELFF. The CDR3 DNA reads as TGCGCCAGCAGTCAGCCCCCCGTTCCTATACTGGACCCTAACACCGGGGAGCTGTTTTTT.

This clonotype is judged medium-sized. The CDR3 DNA is TGTGCCATCAGACCAGAGGAGGCCATCTACGAGCAGTACTTC. The encoded protein is CAIRPEEAIYEQYF. The chain is built from TRBV10-3 and TRBJ2-7; D may be TRBD2 (5 bases). With 6 bases removed from V and 3 bases from J, the gap between germline ends came to 15 bases. The CDR3 length is 14 residues. The V gene's germline CDR1 is ENHRY and CDR2 SYGVKD.

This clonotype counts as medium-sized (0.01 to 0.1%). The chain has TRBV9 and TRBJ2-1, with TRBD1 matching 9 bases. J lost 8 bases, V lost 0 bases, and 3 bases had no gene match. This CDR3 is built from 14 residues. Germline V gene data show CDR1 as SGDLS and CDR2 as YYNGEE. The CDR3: CASSVGQGVDEQFF. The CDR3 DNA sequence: TGTGCCAGCAGCGTAGGACAGGGGGTAGATGAGCAGTTCTTC. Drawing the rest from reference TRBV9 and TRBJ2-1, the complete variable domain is DSGVTQTPKHLITATGQRVTLRCSPRSGDLSVYWYQQSLDQGLQFLIQYYNGEERAKGNILERFSAQQFPDLHSELNLSSLELGDSALYFCASSVGQGVDEQFFGPGTRLTVL.

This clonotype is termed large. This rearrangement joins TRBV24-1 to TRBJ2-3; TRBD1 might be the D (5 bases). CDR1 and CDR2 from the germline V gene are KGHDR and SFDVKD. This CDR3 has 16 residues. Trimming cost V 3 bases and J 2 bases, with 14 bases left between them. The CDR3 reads CATSDQTGKVTDTQYF. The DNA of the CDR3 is TGTGCCACCAGTGATCAAACAGGAAAGGTCACAGATACGCAGTATTTT.

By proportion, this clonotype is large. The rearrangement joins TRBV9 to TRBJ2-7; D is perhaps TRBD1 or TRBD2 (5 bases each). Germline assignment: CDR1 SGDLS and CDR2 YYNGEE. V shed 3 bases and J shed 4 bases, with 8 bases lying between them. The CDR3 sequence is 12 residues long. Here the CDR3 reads CASSARGYEQYF. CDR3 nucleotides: TGTGCCAGCAGCGCGAGGGGTTACGAGCAGTACTTC. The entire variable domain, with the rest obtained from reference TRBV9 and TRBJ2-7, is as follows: DSGVTQTPKHLITATGQRVTLRCSPRSGDLSVYWYQQSLDQGLQFLIQYYNGEERAKGNILERFSAQQFPDLHSELNLSSLELGDSALYFCASSARGYEQYFGPGTRLTVT.

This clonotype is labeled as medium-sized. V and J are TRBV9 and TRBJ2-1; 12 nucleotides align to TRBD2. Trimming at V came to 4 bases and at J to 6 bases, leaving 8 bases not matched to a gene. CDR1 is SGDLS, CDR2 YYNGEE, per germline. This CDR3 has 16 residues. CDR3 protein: CASSTRLAGALNEQFF. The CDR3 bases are TGTGCCAGCAGCACCCGACTAGCGGGAGCCCTCAATGAGCAGTTCTTC.

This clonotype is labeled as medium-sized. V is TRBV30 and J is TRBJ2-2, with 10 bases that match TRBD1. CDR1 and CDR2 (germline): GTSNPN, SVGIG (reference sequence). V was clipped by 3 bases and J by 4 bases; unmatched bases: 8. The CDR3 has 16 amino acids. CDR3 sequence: CAWSGIRDRGTGELFF. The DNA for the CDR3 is TGTGCCTGGAGCGGCATCAGGGACAGGGGCACCGGGGAGCTGTTTTTT.

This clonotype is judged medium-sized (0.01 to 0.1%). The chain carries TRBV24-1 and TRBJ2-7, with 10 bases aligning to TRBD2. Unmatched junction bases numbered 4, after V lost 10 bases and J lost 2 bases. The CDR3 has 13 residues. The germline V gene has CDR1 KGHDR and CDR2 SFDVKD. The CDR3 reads CATGTSETYEQYF. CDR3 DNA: TGTGCCACGGGGACTAGCGAAACCTACGAGCAGTACTTC.

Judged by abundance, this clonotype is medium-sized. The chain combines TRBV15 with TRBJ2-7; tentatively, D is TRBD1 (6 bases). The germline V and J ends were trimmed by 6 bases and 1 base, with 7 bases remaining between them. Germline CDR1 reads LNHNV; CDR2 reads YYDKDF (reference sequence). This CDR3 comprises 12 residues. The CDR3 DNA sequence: TGTGCCACCAGACAGGGATCCTACGAGCAGTACTTC. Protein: CATRQGSYEQYF.

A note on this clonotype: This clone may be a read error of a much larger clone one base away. The DNA for the CDR3 is TGTGCCAGCGGATTGGAACAGAACCTCTACGAGCAGTACTTC. Encoded protein: CASGLEQNLYEQYF. The chain links TRBV28 to TRBJ2-7; no definite D call. CDR1 MDHEN and CDR2 SYDVKM come from the germline V gene. The CDR3 has 14 residues. V lost 8 bases to trimming and J lost 3 bases, with 17 bases between them.

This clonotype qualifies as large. CDR3 in amino acids: CASNRGVPGDEQYF. The DNA of the CDR3 is TGTGCCAGTAACCGAGGGGTCCCCGGGGACGAGCAGTACTTC. This chain joins TRBV19 and TRBJ2-7, with D perhaps TRBD1 or TRBD2 (5 bases each). Trimming cost V 7 bases and J 5 bases, with 18 bases left between them. Germline values: CDR1 LNHDA, CDR2 SQIVND (reference sequence). The CDR3 contains 14 residues.

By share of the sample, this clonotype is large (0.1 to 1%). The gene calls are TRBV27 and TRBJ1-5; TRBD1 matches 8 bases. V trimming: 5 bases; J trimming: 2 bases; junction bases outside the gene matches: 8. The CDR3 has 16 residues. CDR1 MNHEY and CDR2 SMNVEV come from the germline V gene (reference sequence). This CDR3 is CASSTFPGQGNQPQHF. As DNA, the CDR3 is TGTGCCAGCAGTACCTTTCCGGGACAGGGCAATCAGCCCCAGCATTTT.

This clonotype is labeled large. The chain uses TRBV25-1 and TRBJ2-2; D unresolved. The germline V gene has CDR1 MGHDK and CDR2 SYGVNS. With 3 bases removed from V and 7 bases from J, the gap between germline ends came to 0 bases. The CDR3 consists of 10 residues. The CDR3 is CASSDGELFF. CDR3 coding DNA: TGTGCCAGCAGTGACGGGGAGCTGTTTTTT. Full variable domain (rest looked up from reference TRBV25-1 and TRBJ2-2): EADIYQTPRYLVIGTGKKITLECSQTMGHDKMYWYQQDPGMELHLIHYSYGVNSTEKGDLSSESTVSRIRTEHFPLTLESARPSHTSQYLCASSDGELFFGEGSRLTVL.

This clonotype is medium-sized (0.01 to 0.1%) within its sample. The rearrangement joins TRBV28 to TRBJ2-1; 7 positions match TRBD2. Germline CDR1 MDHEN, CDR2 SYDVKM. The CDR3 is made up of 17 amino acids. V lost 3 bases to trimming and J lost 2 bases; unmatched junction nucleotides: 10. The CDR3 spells CASSLDTGLVPYNEQFF. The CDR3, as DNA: TGTGCCAGCAGTTTGGACACCGGACTAGTCCCCTACAATGAGCAGTTCTTC.

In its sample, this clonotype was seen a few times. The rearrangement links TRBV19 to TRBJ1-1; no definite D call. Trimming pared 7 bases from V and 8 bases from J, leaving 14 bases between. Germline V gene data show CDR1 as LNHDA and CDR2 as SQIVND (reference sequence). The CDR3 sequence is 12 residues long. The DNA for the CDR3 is TGTGCCAGTACCTCACCCAGACTAGAAGCTTTCTTT. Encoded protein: CASTSPRLEAFF.

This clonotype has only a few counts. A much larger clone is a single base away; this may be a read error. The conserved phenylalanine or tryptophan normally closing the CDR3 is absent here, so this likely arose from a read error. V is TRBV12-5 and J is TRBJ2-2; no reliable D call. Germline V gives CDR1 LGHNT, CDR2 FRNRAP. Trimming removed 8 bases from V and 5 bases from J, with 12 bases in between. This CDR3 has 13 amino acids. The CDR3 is CASLGGWTGELFL. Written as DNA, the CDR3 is TGTGCTAGTTTGGGTGGATGGACCGGGGAGCTGTTTCTT.

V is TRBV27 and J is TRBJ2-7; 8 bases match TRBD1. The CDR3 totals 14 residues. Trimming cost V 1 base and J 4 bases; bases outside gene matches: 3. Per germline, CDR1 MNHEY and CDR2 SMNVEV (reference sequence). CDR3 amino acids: CASSLYQGAYEQYF. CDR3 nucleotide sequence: TGTGCCAGCAGTTTATATCAGGGGGCTTACGAGCAGTACTTC.

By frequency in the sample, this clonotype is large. The CDR3 DNA reads as TGTGCCAGCAGGGTAGATAAAGACCGAGGGTGGGACACTGAAGCTTTCTTT. Residues: CASRVDKDRGWDTEAFF. The V gene is TRBV2, the J gene TRBJ1-1; D gene ambiguous. Germline CDR1 and CDR2: SNHLY and FYNNEI. V lost 6 bases and J 3 bases, leaving 23 bases between the germline ends. The CDR3 length is 17 residues.

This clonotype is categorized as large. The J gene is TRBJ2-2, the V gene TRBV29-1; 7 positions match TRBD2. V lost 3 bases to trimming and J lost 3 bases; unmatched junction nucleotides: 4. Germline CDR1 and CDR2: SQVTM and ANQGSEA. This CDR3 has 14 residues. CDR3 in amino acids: CSVEGGSDTGELFF. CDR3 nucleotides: TGCAGCGTTGAGGGAGGGAGCGACACCGGGGAGCTGTTTTTT.

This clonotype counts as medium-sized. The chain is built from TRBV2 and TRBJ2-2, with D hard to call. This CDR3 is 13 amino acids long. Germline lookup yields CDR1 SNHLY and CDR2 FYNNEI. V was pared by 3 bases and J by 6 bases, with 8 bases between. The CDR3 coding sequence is TGTGCCAGCAGTGACGAAGTGGCCGGGGAGCTGTTTTTT. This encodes CASSDEVAGELFF. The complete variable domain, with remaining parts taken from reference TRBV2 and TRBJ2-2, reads EPEVTQTPSHQVTQMGQEVILRCVPISNHLYFYWYRQILGQKVEFLVSFYNNEISEKSEIFDDQFSVERPDGSNFTLKIRSTKLEDSAMYFCASSDEVAGELFFGEGSRLTVL.

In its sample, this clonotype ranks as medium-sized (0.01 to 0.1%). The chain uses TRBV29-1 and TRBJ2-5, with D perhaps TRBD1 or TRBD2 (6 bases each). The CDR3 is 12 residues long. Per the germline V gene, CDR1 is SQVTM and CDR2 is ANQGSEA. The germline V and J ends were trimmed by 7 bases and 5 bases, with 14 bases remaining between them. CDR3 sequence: CSARGVQETQYF. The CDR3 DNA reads TGCAGCGCGAGGGGGGTACAGGAGACCCAGTACTTC.

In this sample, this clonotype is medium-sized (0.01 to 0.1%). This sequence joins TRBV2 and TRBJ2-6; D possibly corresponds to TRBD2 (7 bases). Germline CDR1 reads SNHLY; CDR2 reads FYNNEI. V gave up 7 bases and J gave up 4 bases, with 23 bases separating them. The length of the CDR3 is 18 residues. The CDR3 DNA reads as TGTGCCAGCACCAACTGGGACCGGCGGGGGCCCGGGGCCAACGTCCTGACTTTC. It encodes CASTNWDRRGPGANVLTF.

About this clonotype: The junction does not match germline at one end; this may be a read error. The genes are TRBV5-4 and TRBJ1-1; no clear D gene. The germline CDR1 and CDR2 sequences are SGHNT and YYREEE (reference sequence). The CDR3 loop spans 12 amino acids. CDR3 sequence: CASSLGAAEAFF. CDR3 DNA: TGTGCCAGCAGCTTGGGGGCCGCTGAAGCCTTCTTT.